Below are 21 T cell receptor beta chains sequenced from a single sample in a study of blood T cell repertoires in COVID-19. The repertoire was sequenced with immunoSEQ multiplex PCR; TCRdb's copy has only in-frame clones and lacks some. The sample has around 130,000 clones, more than 75% seen once. Sample: peripheral blood. Receptors were obtained from a man aged 55-75 years with acute or convalescent COVID-19.

The gene calls are TRBV7-2 and TRBJ2-3, with 11 bases fitting TRBD2. The trim removed 5 bases at V and 1 base at J, leaving 5 bases unmatched. This CDR3 has 16 amino acids. Looked up from germline, CDR1 is SGHTA and CDR2 is FQGNSA. In nucleotides, the CDR3 is TGTGCCAGCAGCCATATTAGCGGGAGGGGCACAGATACGCAGTATTTT. This translates into CASSHISGRGTDTQYF.

The chain is built from TRBV7-8 and TRBJ2-5; tentatively, D is TRBD1 (6 bases). The CDR3 covers 15 residues. V shed 6 bases and J shed 5 bases, with 19 bases lying between them. Germline V gene lookup returns CDR1 SGHVS and CDR2 FQNEAQ. This chain's CDR3 is CASRRDRLLGETQYF. The CDR3, as DNA: TGTGCCAGCAGGCGTGACAGGCTACTTGGGGAGACCCAGTACTTC.

The chain links TRBV19 to TRBJ2-5; 7 bases align to TRBD1. The length of the CDR3 is 15 residues. Germline CDR1 and CDR2: LNHDA and SQIVND (reference sequence). The V segment lost 1 base and the J segment 2 bases; nucleotides outside the gene matches: 4. Written as DNA, the CDR3 is TGTGCCAGTAGTATAGGAACAGGGGATCAAGAGACCCAGTACTTC. Translated: CASSIGTGDQETQYF.

The chain has TRBV28 and TRBJ1-2, with D unresolved. Germline-derived CDR1 and CDR2 are MDHEN and SYDVKM. V lost 7 bases, J lost 4 bases, and 19 bases lay in between. This CDR3 region has 15 residues. The CDR3 here is CASTSQEAGTYGYTF. The DNA for the CDR3 is TGTGCCAGCACCTCCCAAGAGGCTGGAACCTATGGCTACACCTTC.

The chain employs TRBV30 and TRBJ2-7, with 8 bases lining up with TRBD2. This CDR3 has 12 amino acids. Looked up from germline, CDR1 is GTSNPN and CDR2 is SVGIG (reference sequence). The V and J ends lost 8 bases and 5 bases, in that order; junction bases with no gene match: 8. The CDR3 DNA is TGTGCCCTAGCCCGCGGGAGGCACGAGCAGTACTTC. Translation: CALARGRHEQYF.

The chain uses TRBV7-9 and TRBJ2-3; D is unresolved. The V gene lost 1 base and the J gene lost 3 bases, with 8 bases spanning the gap. The CDR3 sequence is 14 residues long. The germline CDR1 and CDR2 sequences are SEHNR and FQNEAQ (reference sequence). This chain's CDR3 is CASSLGSWTDTQYF. CDR3 nucleotides: TGTGCCAGCAGCTTAGGCAGTTGGACAGATACGCAGTATTTT.

The chain links TRBV7-2 to TRBJ1-1, with D possibly TRBD1 on 5 matching bases. The length of the CDR3 is 15 residues. V gave up 4 bases and J gave up 10 bases, with 22 bases separating them. Germline lookup yields CDR1 SGHTA and CDR2 FQGNSA. CDR3 sequence: CASSSHGGAGAGAFF. DNA for the CDR3: TGTGCCAGCAGCTCTCACGGCGGGGCTGGAGCGGGAGCTTTCTTT.

CDR3 sequence (DNA): TGTGCCAGTAGTATGGGAGGGTTCGGCACAGATACGCAGTATTTT. This codes for CASSMGGFGTDTQYF. The rearrangement joins TRBV19 to TRBJ2-3; 7 nucleotides line up with TRBD2. The V gene's germline CDR1 is LNHDA and CDR2 SQIVND (reference sequence). Trimming cost V 3 bases and J 1 base; bases outside gene matches: 4. The length of the CDR3 is 15 residues.

This clone was observed a few times. Other DNA sequences from this sample encode an identical CDR3 as well. J is TRBJ1-1 and V is TRBV27, with no clear D. Germline V lookup: CDR1 MNHEY, CDR2 SMNVEV (reference sequence). The CDR3 has 14 residues. V lost 3 bases and J lost 1, with 9 bases in between. The CDR3 region is CASSFSSGNTEAFF. DNA of the CDR3: TGTGCCAGCAGTTTTTCGTCAGGGAACACTGAAGCTTTCTTT.

The rearrangement links TRBV20-1 to TRBJ2-3, with D unresolved. The germline V gene encodes CDR1 DFQATT and CDR2 SNEGSKA (reference sequence). Trimming pared 3 bases from V and 0 bases from J, leaving 10 bases between. The CDR3 is 14 amino acids. In DNA, the CDR3 is TGCAGTGCTAGTCTGTACTCTAGCACAGATACGCAGTATTTT. Amino acids: CSASLYSSTDTQYF.

This chain uses TRBV9 with TRBJ1-2, with TRBD1 matching 7 bases. Germline CDR1 SGDLS, CDR2 YYNGEE. Trimming took 2 bases from V and 4 from J; bases not matched to a gene: 5. The CDR3 contains 14 residues. The CDR3 DNA reads as TGTGCCAGCAGCGTCGGACAGGTCCCCTATGGCTACACCTTC. It encodes CASSVGQVPYGYTF.

CDR3 region: CASSPPRSTGINQPQHF. CDR3 nucleotide sequence: TGTGCCAGCAGCCCTCCGCGATCGACAGGGATCAATCAGCCCCAGCATTTT. The rearrangement joins TRBV2 to TRBJ1-5; 7 bases map to TRBD1. The CDR3 covers 17 residues. CDR1 is SNHLY, CDR2 FYNNEI, per germline. Trimming took 6 bases from V and 3 from J; bases not matched to a gene: 14. Variable domain in full (rest from reference TRBV2 and TRBJ1-5): EPEVTQTPSHQVTQMGQEVILRCVPISNHLYFYWYRQILGQKVEFLVSFYNNEISEKSEIFDDQFSVERPDGSNFTLKIRSTKLEDSAMYFCASSPPRSTGINQPQHFGDGTRLSIL.

The chain recombines TRBV9 with TRBJ2-1, with 8 bases lining up with TRBD2. The CDR3 is 15 residues long. V lost 3 bases, J lost 7 bases, and 9 bases stayed unmatched. Germline CDR1 SGDLS, CDR2 YYNGEE. The CDR3 protein is CASSDGTRSFNEQFF. Written as DNA, the CDR3 is TGTGCCAGCAGCGACGGGACTAGATCTTTTAATGAGCAGTTCTTC.

This chain uses TRBV10-3 with TRBJ2-7, with D possibly matching TRBD2 (6 bases). The germline V and J ends were trimmed by 4 bases and 5 bases, with 15 bases remaining between them. Looked up from germline, CDR1 is ENHRY and CDR2 is SYGVKD. This CDR3 is 14 amino acids long. CDR3 loop: CAISGAGKEDEQYF. The CDR3 DNA reads as TGTGCCATCAGTGGGGCGGGAAAGGAGGACGAGCAGTACTTC.

V is TRBV24-1 and J is TRBJ2-3; 8 bases are shared with TRBD1. V dropped 7 bases and J dropped 0; count of bases not matched to a gene: 5. The length of the CDR3 is 15 residues. Germline values: CDR1 KGHDR, CDR2 SFDVKD. For the CDR3, the DNA is TGTGCCACCAGCCCAGGGGGCATTAGCACAGATACGCAGTATTTT. Protein sequence: CATSPGGISTDTQYF.

This clone showed up just once. The chain recombines TRBV11-2 with TRBJ1-2; D uncertain. Looked up from germline, CDR1 is SGHAT and CDR2 is FQNNGV. This CDR3 is 12 amino acids long. The V end lost 1 base, the J end lost 6 bases, and 6 bases lay between the germline ends. Here the CDR3 DNA reads TGTGCCAGCAGCTTAGCGGGGAATGGCTACACCTTC. It is translated as CASSLAGNGYTF. Drawing the rest from reference TRBV11-2 and TRBJ1-2, the complete variable domain is EAGVAQSPRYKIIEKRQSVAFWCNPISGHATLYWYQQILGQGPKLLIQFQNNGVVDDSQLPKDRFSAERLKGVDSTLKIQPAKLEDSAVYLCASSLAGNGYTFGSGTRLTVV.

This clone turned up a few times. This rearrangement joins TRBV30 to TRBJ2-6; D is unresolved. Germline V gives CDR1 GTSNPN, CDR2 SVGIG (reference sequence). CDR3 length equals 13 residues. V lost 2 bases to trimming and J lost 4 bases, with 6 bases between them. This CDR3 is CAWSPLGANVLTF. Written as DNA, the CDR3 is TGTGCCTGGAGTCCCCTGGGGGCCAACGTCCTGACTTTC. Full variable domain (missing parts from reference TRBV30 and TRBJ2-6): SQTIHQWPATLVQPVGSPLSLECTVEGTSNPNLYWYRQAAGRGLQLLFYSVGIGQISSEVPQNLSASRPQDRQFILSSKKLLLSDSGFYLCAWSPLGANVLTFGAGSRLTVL.

Worth noting for this clone: One junction end disagrees with the germline gene, perhaps due to a read error. The gene calls are TRBV28 and TRBJ2-7, with TRBD2 matching over 9 bases. This CDR3 comprises 13 residues. Germline V gene data show CDR1 as MDHEN and CDR2 as SYDVKM. The CDR3: CAGAGSGGYEQYF. The CDR3 DNA reads TGCGCGGGAGCGGGTAGCGGGGGCTACGAGCAGTACTTC.

The chain employs TRBV19 and TRBJ1-1; D unresolved. The CDR3 is 13 amino acids. V lost 5 bases and J lost 4, with 11 bases in between. Germline V gene sequence: CDR1 LNHDA, CDR2 SQIVND (reference sequence). The CDR3 DNA reads as TGTGCCAGTAGTCCCCGGAGCGGCACTGAAGCTTTCTTT. It codes for CASSPRSGTEAFF.

The gene calls are TRBV2 and TRBJ2-7, with D perhaps TRBD2 (5 bases). V lost 8 bases and J lost 0, with 14 bases in between. The CDR3 runs to 14 residues. Germline CDR1 is SNHLY and CDR2 is FYNNEI. The CDR3 here is CASQRGLSSYEQYF. The CDR3 bases are TGTGCCAGCCAGAGAGGGTTATCCTCCTACGAGCAGTACTTC.

V is TRBV5-1 and J is TRBJ2-3; TRBD1 aligns across 10 bases. Per germline, CDR1 SGHRS and CDR2 YFSETQ. This CDR3 comprises 15 residues. The V and J ends lost 7 bases and 2 bases, in that order; junction bases with no gene match: 7. CDR3 sequence reads: CASVRDRGHTDTQYF. CDR3 coding DNA: TGCGCCAGCGTTCGCGACAGGGGGCACACAGATACGCAGTATTTT. The full variable domain, its missing parts supplied by reference TRBV5-1 and TRBJ2-3, is KAGVTQTPRYLIKTRGQQVTLSCSPISGHRSVSWYQQTPGQGLQFLFEYFSETQRNKGNFPGRFSGRQFSNSRSEMNVSTLELGDSALYLCASVRDRGHTDTQYFGPGTRLTVL.